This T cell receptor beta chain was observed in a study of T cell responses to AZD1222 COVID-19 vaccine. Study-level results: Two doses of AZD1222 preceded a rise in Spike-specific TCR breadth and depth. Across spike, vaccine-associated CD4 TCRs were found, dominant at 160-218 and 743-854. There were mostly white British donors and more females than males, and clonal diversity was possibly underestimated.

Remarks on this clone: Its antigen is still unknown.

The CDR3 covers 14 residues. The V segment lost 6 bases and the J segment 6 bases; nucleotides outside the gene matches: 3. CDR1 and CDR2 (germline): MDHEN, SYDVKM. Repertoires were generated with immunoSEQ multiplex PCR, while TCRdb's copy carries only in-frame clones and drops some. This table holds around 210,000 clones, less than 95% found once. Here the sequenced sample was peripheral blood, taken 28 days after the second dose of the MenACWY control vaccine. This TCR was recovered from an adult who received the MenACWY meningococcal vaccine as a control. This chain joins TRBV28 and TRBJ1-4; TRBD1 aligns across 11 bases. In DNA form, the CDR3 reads TGTGCCAGCAGGGGACAGGGGGAACATGAAAAACTGTTTTTT. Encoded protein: CASRGQGEHEKLFF.